This record looks at one TCR beta chain sequence and its context. Its antigen is not known. Here immunoSEQ multiplex PCR was the method, and the copy in TCRdb shows in-frame clones only, minus some. Altogether about 350,000 clones are present, around 87% being singletons, with the ten largest covering about 1.2%. This entry belongs to a study of cytomegalovirus exposure and HLA in healthy donors. The study drew the donors from its approximately 110-subject validation cohort, separate from the roughly 700-subject first cohort. V was clipped by 5 bases and J by 1 base, with 2 bases between them. This CDR3 spans 11 amino acids. The V gene's germline CDR1 is MGHDK and CDR2 SYGVNS. General study points: Some public TCRs appeared in many individuals, while most sequences were rare.

This rearrangement joins TRBV25-1 to TRBJ1-1; D is unresolved. This sequence originates from a woman aged 25 to 39 in good health and CMV-seropositive. The sample was PBMCs. CDR3 nucleotide sequence: TGTGCCAGCAGTCAGAACACTGAAGCTTTCTTT. Amino acid sequence: CASSQNTEAFF.